One and the same sample provided the 25 T cell receptor beta chains below, sequenced in a study of blood T cell repertoires in COVID-19 (dated by TCRdb to 2020 to 2021). Library prep was done by the immunoSEQ multiplex PCR assay. This is the immuneACCESS table as TCRdb keeps it, with only in-frame sequences that have V and J called. A part of the clones is gone; compared with another copy, unresolved V genes explain less than half, and the rest is unexplained. This sample lists 130,000 to 150,000 clones; just under 85% were detected once. In total, the top ten clones hold around 8.4% of the sample. What was sequenced was PBMCs or T cells enriched from blood (not recorded which). The receptors were gathered from a man over 45 who had recovered from COVID-19.

The rearrangement links TRBV29-1 to TRBJ2-7, with D possibly TRBD1 on 6 matching bases. In germline, CDR1 is SQVTM, CDR2 ANQGSEA. V lost 8 bases to trimming and J lost 5 bases, with 13 bases between them. The CDR3 totals 11 residues. CDR3 sequence (DNA): TGCAGCTGGGCTGGGGGCGACGAGCAGTACTTC. It encodes CSWAGGDEQYF.

This clone was counted only a few times. The same CDR3 arises from other DNA sequences in this sample as well. This chain links TRBV7-2 with TRBJ2-5, with 7 bases lining up with TRBD2. Germline V gene lookup returns CDR1 SGHTA and CDR2 FQGNSA. This CDR3 region has 14 residues. V dropped 1 base and J dropped 2; count of bases not matched to a gene: 1. CDR3 coding DNA: TGTGCCAGCAGCTTAGGGGGGGGGCAAGAGACCCAGTACTTC. The encoded protein is CASSLGGGQETQYF. Combining the CDR3 with reference TRBV7-2 and TRBJ2-5 gives the whole variable domain GAGVSQSPSNKVTEKGKDVELRCDPISGHTALYWYRQSLGQGLEFLIYFQGNSAPDKSGLPSDRFSAERTGGSVSTLTIQRTQQEDSAVYLCASSLGGGQETQYFGPGTRLLVL.

This clone has more than one count but fewer than ten. The chain carries TRBV5-4 and TRBJ2-3; 7 bases are shared with TRBD1. Germline lookup yields CDR1 SGHNT and CDR2 YYREEE (reference sequence). V gave up 5 bases and J gave up 4 bases; unmatched junction bases: 4. The CDR3 has 13 residues. In DNA form, the CDR3 reads TGTGCCAGCAGGCGAGGGGGCCCAGATACGCAGTATTTT. It specifies CASRRGGPDTQYF. The full variable domain, rest sourced from reference TRBV5-4 and TRBJ2-3, is ETGVTQSPTHLIKTRGQQVTLRCSSQSGHNTVSWYQQALGQGPQFIFQYYREEENGRGNFPPRFSGLQFPNYSSELNVNALELDDSALYLCASRRGGPDTQYFGPGTRLTVL.

The rearrangement uses TRBV5-1 and TRBJ2-6, with 8 bases matching TRBD1. V shed 4 bases and J 1 base; nucleotides not matched to a gene: 13. This CDR3 is 19 amino acids long. Germline V CDR1 and CDR2: SGHRS, YFSETQ. The CDR3 nucleotides read TGCGCCAGCAGCCACCGAACGACAGGGGCGCATTCTGGGGCCAACGTCCTGACTTTC. Its translation is CASSHRTTGAHSGANVLTF.

The V gene is TRBV5-1, the J gene TRBJ2-5; 8 bases map to TRBD1. The J segment lost 2 bases and the V segment lost 4 bases, leaving 7 bases of the junction unmatched. Germline V gene data show CDR1 as SGHRS and CDR2 as YFSETQ. The CDR3 spans 15 residues. CDR3 loop: CASSDRQGSQETQYF. As DNA, the CDR3 is TGCGCCAGCAGCGATAGACAGGGGTCACAAGAGACCCAGTACTTC. The variable domain in full, with the rest retrieved from reference TRBV5-1 and TRBJ2-5, is KAGVTQTPRYLIKTRGQQVTLSCSPISGHRSVSWYQQTPGQGLQFLFEYFSETQRNKGNFPGRFSGRQFSNSRSEMNVSTLELGDSALYLCASSDRQGSQETQYFGPGTRLLVL.

The rearrangement uses TRBV6-5 and TRBJ2-7; D perhaps matches TRBD2 (6 bases). The germline V gene encodes CDR1 MNHEY and CDR2 SVGAGI. V was trimmed by 6 bases and J by 7 bases, leaving 19 bases between them. This CDR3 is 14 amino acids long. In DNA, the CDR3 is TGTGCCAGCAGCGGGGGAACAGGTCCACGGGAGCAGTACTTC. Its translation is CASSGGTGPREQYF.

The V gene is TRBV7-2, the J gene TRBJ2-7, with TRBD1 as a possible D gene (7 bases). Germline V gene lookup returns CDR1 SGHTA and CDR2 FQGNSA. Trimming stripped 5 bases from V and 0 bases from J, with 20 bases between. This CDR3 has 17 amino acids. The CDR3 loop reads CASSQNIGQGGSYEQYF. The CDR3 region has the DNA TGTGCCAGCAGCCAAAATATCGGGCAGGGGGGCTCCTACGAGCAGTACTTC.

The rearrangement links TRBV3-1 (or the pseudogene TRBV3-2) to TRBJ1-1, with 8 bases aligning to TRBD1. The CDR3 covers 13 residues. Germline V CDR1 and CDR2: LGHDT, YNNKEL (reference sequence). V shed 4 bases, J shed 6 bases, and the junction held 4 bases outside the gene matches. For the CDR3, the DNA is TGTGCCAGCAGCCCGACAGGGGTGGCTGAAGCTTTCTTT. It yields the protein CASSPTGVAEAFF.

The chain employs TRBV5-1 and TRBJ2-7, with TRBD1 matching over 11 bases. Germline CDR1 and CDR2: SGHRS and YFSETQ. The CDR3 spans 17 residues. Unmatched junction bases numbered 15, after V lost 4 bases and J lost 6 bases. The CDR3 loop is CASSGQPTGTGGLEQYF. The CDR3 DNA sequence: TGCGCCAGCAGCGGGCAGCCAACCGGGACAGGGGGACTCGAGCAGTACTTC.

The CDR3 coding sequence is TGTGCCAGCAGCCAGAAGTTCTATGGCTACACCTTC. As protein: CASSQKFYGYTF. The genes are TRBV5-8 and TRBJ1-2, with D uncertain. From germline, CDR1 is SGHTS and CDR2 YDEGEE. The CDR3 runs to 12 residues. V was clipped by 4 bases and J by 4 bases, with 8 bases between them.

In regard to this clone: The sample carries other DNA sequences with the same CDR3. The chain couples TRBV5-1 to TRBJ1-2, with TRBD1 matching 9 bases. The CDR3 runs to 14 residues. V lost 4 bases and J lost 5; bases outside the gene matches: 6. Germline V gives CDR1 SGHRS, CDR2 YFSETQ. This CDR3 is CASSPGQGGYGYTF. CDR3 nucleotide sequence: TGCGCCAGCAGCCCGGGACAGGGAGGATATGGCTACACCTTC.

The V and J genes are TRBV9 and TRBJ1-6, with 8 bases matching TRBD1. Germline trimming cut 3 bases from V and 7 bases from J; bases unmatched to any gene: 3. CDR3 length: 14 residues. In germline, CDR1 is SGDLS, CDR2 YYNGEE. The CDR3 DNA sequence: TGTGCCAGCAGCGAGAGACAGGGGAATTCACCCCTCCACTTT. This encodes CASSERQGNSPLHF.

V gene TRBV25-1 combines with J gene TRBJ2-1, with a weak D call TRBD1 (6 bases). This CDR3 is built from 15 residues. Germline V CDR1 and CDR2: MGHDK, SYGVNS. The ends were cut back, 8 bases at V and 7 bases at J, with 21 bases in the middle. The CDR3 reads CASGTGTRWGNEQFF. The CDR3 DNA reads as TGTGCCAGCGGTACCGGGACAAGGTGGGGTAATGAGCAGTTCTTC.

This clone has just a few counts. The chain joins TRBV9 to TRBJ2-7, with D perhaps TRBD1 (5 bases). V lost 0 bases and J 0 bases, leaving 10 bases between the germline ends. This CDR3 is 15 amino acids long. Germline V gives CDR1 SGDLS, CDR2 YYNGEE. The CDR3 DNA reads TGTGCCAGCAGCGTAGCGGGTGACAGCTCCTACGAGCAGTACTTC. This sequence encodes CASSVAGDSSYEQYF.

This chain links TRBV2 with TRBJ2-7; 7 positions agree with TRBD2. This CDR3 region has 14 residues. The V and J ends lost 10 bases and 1 base, in that order; junction bases with no gene match: 10. CDR1 and CDR2 from the germline V gene are SNHLY and FYNNEI. The CDR3 loop reads CAKRGLGGSYEQYF. The CDR3 DNA is TGTGCCAAGAGAGGGCTGGGAGGGTCCTACGAGCAGTACTTC. The full variable domain, rest sourced from reference TRBV2 and TRBJ2-7, is EPEVTQTPSHQVTQMGQEVILRCVPISNHLYFYWYRQILGQKVEFLVSFYNNEISEKSEIFDDQFSVERPDGSNFTLKIRSTKLEDSAMYFCAKRGLGGSYEQYFGPGTRLTVT.

This chain uses TRBV3-1 (or the pseudogene TRBV3-2) with TRBJ1-2; D possibly corresponds to TRBD1 (6 bases). The germline V and J ends were trimmed by 3 bases and 2 bases, with 19 bases remaining between them. Looked up from germline, CDR1 is LGHDT and CDR2 is YNNKEL (reference sequence). The CDR3 runs to 17 residues. The CDR3 region has the DNA TGTGCCAGCAGCCAGAGGGGGAGGGATAGGGGGAACTATGGCTACACCTTC. It codes for CASSQRGRDRGNYGYTF.

The chain combines TRBV27 with TRBJ1-6; possibly TRBD1 for D (6 bases). Per germline, CDR1 MNHEY and CDR2 SMNVEV (reference sequence). The CDR3 totals 13 residues. With 4 bases removed from V and 9 bases from J, the gap between germline ends came to 10 bases. In DNA form, the CDR3 reads TGTGCCAGCAGTTCCGGGACAAGTTCACCCCTCCACTTT. Encoded protein: CASSSGTSSPLHF.

This chain uses TRBV19 with TRBJ1-5; TRBD1 aligns across 11 bases. The CDR3 sequence is 16 residues long. Germline lookup yields CDR1 LNHDA and CDR2 SQIVND (reference sequence). J gave up 3 bases and V 4 bases, and 5 bases lay outside the gene matches. CDR3 sequence reads: CASSNRDRGTNQPQHF. The CDR3, as DNA: TGTGCCAGTAGTAACCGGGACAGGGGGACCAATCAGCCCCAGCATTTT. The full variable domain, with the rest looked up from reference TRBV19 and TRBJ1-5, is DGGITQSPKYLFRKEGQNVTLSCEQNLNHDAMYWYRQDPGQGLRLIYYSQIVNDFQKGDIAEGYSVSREKKESFPLTVTSAQKNPTAFYLCASSNRDRGTNQPQHFGDGTRLSIL.

The chain couples TRBV4-3 to TRBJ1-1; D perhaps matches TRBD1 (5 bases). Germline V gene sequence: CDR1 LGHNA, CDR2 YSLEER. This CDR3 has 14 amino acids. Trimming left V 4 bases short and J 3 bases short, with 12 bases between. The CDR3 DNA follows: TGCGCCAGCAGCCCCAGGGTTTTGGACACTGAAGCTTTCTTT. It encodes CASSPRVLDTEAFF.

The CDR3: CASSQAGGKSYEQYF. CDR3 sequence (DNA): TGTGCCAGCAGCCAAGCGGGGGGGAAATCCTACGAGCAGTACTTC. The gene calls are TRBV3-1 (or the pseudogene TRBV3-2) and TRBJ2-7, with TRBD2 matching 8 bases. The V and J ends lost 1 base and 1 base, in that order; junction bases with no gene match: 3. This CDR3 region has 15 residues. Germline-derived CDR1 and CDR2 are LGHDT and YNNKEL (reference sequence).

This chain connects TRBV7-9 to TRBJ1-2, with D unresolved. The length of the CDR3 is 13 residues. The V gene's germline CDR1 is SEHNR and CDR2 FQNEAQ (reference sequence). V was cut by 0 bases and J by 4 bases, with 6 bases left in between. Here the CDR3 DNA reads TGTGCCAGCAGCTTAGCGAACGGCTATGGCTACACCTTC. It codes for CASSLANGYGYTF.

The chain recombines TRBV11-2 with TRBJ1-3; TRBD1 might be the D (5 bases). Germline V gene sequence: CDR1 SGHAT, CDR2 FQNNGV. V dropped 8 bases and J dropped 0 bases, with 20 bases sitting between them. The CDR3 spans 17 residues. The CDR3 loop is CASLGQGLIHSGNTIYF. DNA for the CDR3: TGTGCCAGCCTTGGGCAGGGTTTGATCCACTCTGGAAACACCATATATTTT.

The gene calls are TRBV4-3 and TRBJ1-5; D is perhaps TRBD1 (6 bases). Trimming cost V 0 bases and J 3 bases, with 18 bases left between them. This CDR3 spans 18 amino acids. Germline CDR1 LGHNA, CDR2 YSLEER. Written as DNA, the CDR3 is TGCGCCAGCAGCCAAGATCTCGGGGGGGCGGACCTCAATCAGCCCCAGCATTTT. This gives the protein CASSQDLGGADLNQPQHF.

J is TRBJ2-7 and V is TRBV21-1; the table names TRBD2, a call not compared with the DNA. TRBV21-1 corresponds to a pseudogene. This CDR3 has 15 amino acids. Here the CDR3 DNA reads TGTGCCAGCAGGCAACTAGCGGGGGAGTTTGGGGAGCAGTACTTC. It is translated as CASRQLAGEFGEQYF.

The chain is built from TRBV19 and TRBJ2-7, with TRBD1 matching over 9 bases. Germline trimming cut 0 bases from V and 3 bases from J; bases unmatched to any gene: 3. The germline V gene has CDR1 LNHDA and CDR2 SQIVND (reference sequence). The CDR3 runs 15 residues. The CDR3 here is CASSIDGQGIYEQYF. CDR3 in DNA: TGTGCCAGTAGTATAGACGGACAGGGGATCTACGAGCAGTACTTC. Full variable domain (outside the CDR3, taken from reference TRBV19 and TRBJ2-7): DGGITQSPKYLFRKEGQNVTLSCEQNLNHDAMYWYRQDPGQGLRLIYYSQIVNDFQKGDIAEGYSVSREKKESFPLTVTSAQKNPTAFYLCASSIDGQGIYEQYFGPGTRLTVT.